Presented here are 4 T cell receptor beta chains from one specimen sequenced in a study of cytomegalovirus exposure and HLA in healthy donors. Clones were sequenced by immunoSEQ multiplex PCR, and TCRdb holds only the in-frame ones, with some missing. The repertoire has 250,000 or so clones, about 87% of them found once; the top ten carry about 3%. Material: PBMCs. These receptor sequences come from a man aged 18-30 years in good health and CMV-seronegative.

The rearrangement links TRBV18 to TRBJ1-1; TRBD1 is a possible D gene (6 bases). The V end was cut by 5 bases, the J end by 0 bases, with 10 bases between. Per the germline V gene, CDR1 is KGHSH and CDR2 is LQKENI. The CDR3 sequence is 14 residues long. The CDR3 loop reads CASSLGQMNTEAFF. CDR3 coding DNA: TGTGCCAGCTCATTGGGACAAATGAACACTGAAGCTTTCTTT.

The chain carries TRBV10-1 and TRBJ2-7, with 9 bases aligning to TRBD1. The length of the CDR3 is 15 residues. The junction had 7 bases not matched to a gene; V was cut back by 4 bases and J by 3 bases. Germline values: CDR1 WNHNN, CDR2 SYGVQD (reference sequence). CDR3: CASSGPGQGIYEQYF. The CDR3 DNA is TGCGCCAGCAGTGGACCGGGACAGGGTATCTACGAGCAGTACTTC.

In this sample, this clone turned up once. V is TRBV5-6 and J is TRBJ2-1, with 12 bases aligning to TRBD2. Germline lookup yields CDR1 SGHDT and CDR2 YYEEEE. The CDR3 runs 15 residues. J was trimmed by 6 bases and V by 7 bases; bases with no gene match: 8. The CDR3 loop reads CASLLTSGRFNEQFF. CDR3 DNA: TGTGCCAGCCTACTGACTAGCGGGAGATTCAATGAGCAGTTCTTC.

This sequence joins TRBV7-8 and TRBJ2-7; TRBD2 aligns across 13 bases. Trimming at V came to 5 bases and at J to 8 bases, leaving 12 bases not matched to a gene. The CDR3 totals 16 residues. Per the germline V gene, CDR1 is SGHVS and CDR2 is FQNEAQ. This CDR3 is CASSPQLAGGRSQQYF. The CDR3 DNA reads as TGTGCCAGCAGCCCCCAACTAGCGGGAGGGCGGTCGCAGCAGTACTTC.